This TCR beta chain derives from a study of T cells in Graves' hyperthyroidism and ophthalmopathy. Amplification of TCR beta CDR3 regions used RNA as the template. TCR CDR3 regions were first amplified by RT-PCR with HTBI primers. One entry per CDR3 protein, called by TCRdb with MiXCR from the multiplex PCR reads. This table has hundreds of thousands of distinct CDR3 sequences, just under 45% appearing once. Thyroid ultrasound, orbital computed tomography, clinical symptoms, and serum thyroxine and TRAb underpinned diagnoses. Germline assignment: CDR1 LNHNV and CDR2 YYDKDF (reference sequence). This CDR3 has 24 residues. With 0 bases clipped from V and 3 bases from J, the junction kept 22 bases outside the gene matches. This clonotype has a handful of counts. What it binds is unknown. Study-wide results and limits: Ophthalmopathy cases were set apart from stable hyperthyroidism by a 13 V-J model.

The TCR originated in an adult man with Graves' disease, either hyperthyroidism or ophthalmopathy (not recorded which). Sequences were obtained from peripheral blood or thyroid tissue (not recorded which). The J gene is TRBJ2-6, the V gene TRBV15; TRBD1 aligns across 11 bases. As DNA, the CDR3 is TGTGCCACCAGCAGAGACTCCCTATTGGGACAGGGGGAAAATTGGGTATATGGGGCCAACGTCCTGACTTTC. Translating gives CATSRDSLLGQGENWVYGANVLTF.